This TCR beta chain was identified during a study of beta chain features in type 1 diabetes. The CDR3 consists of 13 residues. V lost 3 bases, J lost 8 bases, and 13 bases lay in between. Germline V CDR1 and CDR2: KGHSH, LQKENI. By way of CD45RO/CCR7/CD25/CD127/CD95/CD27, the CD4+ regulatory, stem cell-like memory, central memory and naive cells were sorted. As every portion of the isolated RNA was reverse transcribed, the sequencing read expressed TCRB transcripts. Libraries were prepared by immunoSEQ multiplex PCR; TCRdb keeps only in-frame clonotypes and omits some of them. The data contain about 320,000 clones, 12% to 15% of them singletons.

The chain is built from TRBV18 and TRBJ1-2; D may be TRBD1 (6 bases). This TCR came from a man aged 25 to 45 in good health. Sequencing input: central memory CD4+ T cells from blood. In DNA, the CDR3 is TGTGCCAGCTCACCCGACAGGTCTGGAGGCTACACCTTC. Protein sequence: CASSPDRSGGYTF.